What follows are 15 T cell receptor beta chains derived from one specimen sequenced in a study of cytomegalovirus exposure and HLA in healthy donors. TCRdb's copy holds only in-frame clones and misses some; the assay was immunoSEQ multiplex PCR. The sample yields roughly 150,000 clones, around nine tenths seen once. Sequences were obtained from PBMCs. Every receptor here comes from a man in his late teens or twenties in good health and CMV-seropositive.

The chain couples TRBV6-5 to TRBJ2-5; D may be TRBD1 (5 bases). With 0 bases removed from V and 4 bases from J, the gap between germline ends came to 12 bases. There are 15 residues in the CDR3. Germline values: CDR1 MNHEY, CDR2 SVGAGI. The CDR3 protein is CASSYSVGLTETQYF. DNA of the CDR3: TGTGCCAGCAGTTACTCTGTGGGGCTTACAGAGACCCAGTACTTC.

The rearrangement links TRBV6-5 to TRBJ2-7; possible D gene TRBD1, 5 bases. This CDR3 spans 13 amino acids. Germline lookup yields CDR1 MNHEY and CDR2 SVGAGI. V was shortened by 2 bases and J by 2 bases, with 7 bases between the two germline ends. As DNA, the CDR3 is TGTGCCAGCAGTTACGGCAGGGCCTACGAGCAGTACTTC. It is translated as CASSYGRAYEQYF.

The chain is built from TRBV14 and TRBJ2-5; D is unclear. Germline V lookup: CDR1 SGHDN, CDR2 FVKESK. The CDR3 spans 15 residues. Trimming took off 4 bases at V and 5 bases at J, with 17 bases between the two ends. The CDR3 loop reads CASSPGRTSGETQYF. The CDR3 coding sequence is TGTGCCAGCAGCCCCGGTCGAACCTCGGGTGAGACCCAGTACTTC.

The chain joins TRBV2 to TRBJ1-4; D is perhaps TRBD1 (6 bases). The germline V and J ends were trimmed by 2 bases and 8 bases, with 12 bases remaining between them. The CDR3 length is 14 residues. Germline V gene data show CDR1 as SNHLY and CDR2 as FYNNEI. CDR3 residues: CASSEPGGREKLFF. The DNA for the CDR3 is TGTGCCAGCAGTGAACCGGGGGGCCGCGAAAAACTGTTTTTT.

The V call is TRBV28, the J call TRBJ2-1, with 7 bases that match TRBD2. The germline gives CDR1 MDHEN, CDR2 SYDVKM. Trimming cost V 2 bases and J 7 bases; bases outside gene matches: 5. The CDR3 extends over 14 amino acids. The CDR3 spells CASSLGREWNEQFF. The CDR3 bases are TGTGCCAGCAGTTTAGGGCGGGAGTGGAATGAGCAGTTCTTC.

This clone came up once. The rearrangement uses TRBV19 and TRBJ2-1, with TRBD2 identical over 7 bases. CDR1 is LNHDA and CDR2 is SQIVND in the germline V gene (reference sequence). The CDR3 is 14 residues long. V gave up 3 bases and J gave up 1 base; unmatched junction bases: 0. The CDR3 DNA follows: TGTGCCAGTAGTATTAGCGGGTCCTACAATGAGCAGTTCTTC. Translating gives CASSISGSYNEQFF.

This clone was counted a few times. The chain joins TRBV25-1 to TRBJ1-5; D is unclear. This CDR3 is 14 amino acids long. From germline, CDR1 is MGHDK and CDR2 SYGVNS. Trimming removed 3 bases from V and 5 bases from J, with 11 bases in between. CDR3 DNA: TGTGCCAGCAGTGACAGCCTAAGCGATCAGCCCCAGCATTTT. It is translated as CASSDSLSDQPQHF.

CDR3 residues: CASSWGGLTEAFF. CDR3 bases: TGTGCCAGCAGTTGGGGGGGGCTCACTGAAGCTTTCTTT. J is TRBJ1-1 and V is TRBV27; D might be TRBD1 (6 bases). Germline V gives CDR1 MNHEY, CDR2 SMNVEV (reference sequence). The V end lost 4 bases, the J end lost 4 bases, and 10 bases lay between the germline ends. The CDR3 is made up of 13 amino acids.

This clone was seen only once. The chain is built from TRBV2 and TRBJ2-2, with TRBD2 as a possible D gene (6 bases). The CDR3 runs to 15 residues. V was cut by 6 bases and J by 2 bases, with 13 bases left in between. Looked up from germline, CDR1 is SNHLY and CDR2 is FYNNEI. CDR3 protein: CASRRGGDNTGELFF. Here the CDR3 DNA reads TGTGCCAGCAGGAGAGGCGGGGACAACACCGGGGAGCTGTTTTTT.

The chain links TRBV19 to TRBJ1-5; a weak D match, TRBD1 (6 bases). The CDR3 covers 16 residues. V lost 6 bases to trimming and J lost 4 bases, with 19 bases between them. Per the germline V gene, CDR1 is LNHDA and CDR2 is SQIVND (reference sequence). CDR3 nucleotides: TGTGCCAGTAGGTCACAGGGCAGTTGGGATAATCAGCCCCAGCATTTT. Its protein is CASRSQGSWDNQPQHF.

This clone was detected a few times. The rearrangement joins TRBV18 to TRBJ2-2; D remains unclear. This CDR3 comprises 15 residues. The germline CDR1 and CDR2 sequences are KGHSH and LQKENI. Trimming left V 0 bases short and J 0 bases short, with 5 bases between. The CDR3 reads CASSPPSSNTGELFF. As DNA, the CDR3 is TGTGCCAGCTCACCACCTAGTTCGAACACCGGGGAGCTGTTTTTT.

The V gene is TRBV5-1, the J gene TRBJ2-5, with D hard to call. V was shortened by 1 base and J by 3 bases, with 13 bases between the two germline ends. Germline CDR1 reads SGHRS; CDR2 reads YFSETQ. The length of the CDR3 is 15 residues. CDR3 DNA: TGCGCCAGCAGCTTGTATAGTTTTGATAAAGAGACCCAGTACTTC. It encodes CASSLYSFDKETQYF.

The chain uses TRBV9 and TRBJ1-1; 7 bases map to TRBD1. Germline-derived CDR1 and CDR2 are SGDLS and YYNGEE. The CDR3 is made up of 14 amino acids. V lost 2 bases to trimming and J lost 8 bases; unmatched junction nucleotides: 9. CDR3 sequence (DNA): TGTGCCAGCAGCGTTGACCCCCAGACAGGGGAAGCTTTCTTT. Protein product: CASSVDPQTGEAFF.

This chain uses TRBV2 with TRBJ2-3, with 10 bases lining up with TRBD2. CDR3 size: 16 residues. V dropped 6 bases and J dropped 5; count of bases not matched to a gene: 11. CDR1 and CDR2 (germline): SNHLY, FYNNEI. The CDR3 protein is CASRGASGGILDTQYF. The CDR3 DNA sequence: TGTGCCAGCAGAGGGGCTAGCGGGGGTATTTTAGATACGCAGTATTTT. The variable domain in full, completed from reference TRBV2 and TRBJ2-3, reads EPEVTQTPSHQVTQMGQEVILRCVPISNHLYFYWYRQILGQKVEFLVSFYNNEISEKSEIFDDQFSVERPDGSNFTLKIRSTKLEDSAMYFCASRGASGGILDTQYFGPGTRLTVL.

The J gene is TRBJ2-3, the V gene TRBV5-1, with 8 bases matching TRBD2. Trimming at V came to 5 bases and at J to 0 bases, leaving 8 bases not matched to a gene. The germline CDR1 and CDR2 sequences are SGHRS and YFSETQ. The CDR3 runs to 16 residues. The CDR3 here is CASSSHSGVSTDTQYF. The CDR3 DNA follows: TGCGCCAGCAGTTCTCATAGCGGGGTTAGCACAGATACGCAGTATTTT.